This TCR beta chain appears in the sequencing data of a study of metastatic and nonmetastatic thyroid tumors. Each patient went into thyroid surgery without having received any treatment. The CDR3 length is 19 residues. V was clipped by 6 bases and J by 5 bases, with 31 bases between them. From germline, CDR1 is MGHDK and CDR2 SYGVNS. This clone was counted at least ten times. TCRdb reprocessed the PCR reads using MiXCR. Of 7,000 to 9,500 clones in the sample, roughly a fifth are singletons; the top ten hold less than 20%. The receptor's source is a female donor with papillary thyroid cancer or a benign thyroid nodule (not recorded which). Some clones in this sample may be carry-over from other donors' samples. Sequencing input: adjacent normal tissue. V gene TRBV25-1 combines with J gene TRBJ1-1; D might be TRBD1 (6 bases). DNA for the CDR3: TGTGCCAGCAGCCCAGGGGTGAGACTGAAACGGACGGTCTGGACTGAAGCTTTCTTT. This sequence encodes CASSPGVRLKRTVWTEAFF.